The sequence of this T cell receptor beta chain was determined in a study of CD8+CD57+ T cells in acquired aplastic anemia. On the study more broadly: Sorted CD4+ and CD8+ cell DNA averaged 3.2 ug.

The TCR beta profiling, which covered VDJ combination and CDR3 sequence, was carried out using genomic DNA as the template. TCRdb called the reads again in MiXCR, with one record for every CDR3 protein. The sample has fewer than 200,000 distinct CDR3 sequences, roughly 48% seen once; the top ten hold more than 0.85%. Germline V gives CDR1 LNHDA, CDR2 SQIVND (reference sequence). V was shortened by 4 bases and J by 2 bases, with 9 bases between the two germline ends. CDR3 length equals 14 residues. This clonotype came up a few times. Patients chosen for sequencing had shown CD8+CD57+ cell expansion by flow cytometry.

V usage is TRBV19 and J usage is TRBJ1-5; D gene unclear. Specimen: sorted CD4+, CD8+, or CD8+CD57+ T cells (not recorded which) from PBMCs. The source of this sequence is a human donor with aplastic anemia. The CDR3 DNA reads TGTGCCAGTAGTACGCCGGTCCGCAATCAGCCCCAGCATTTT. The encoded protein is CASSTPVRNQPQHF.